This TCR beta chain was sequenced for a study of OX40 agonist ivuxolimab in advanced cancers. Study at large: Patients took ivuxolimab, an agonistic anti-OX40 (CD134) antibody. The study, taken as a whole, reports: In general, CD8+ T cells held more expanded clones than CD4+ did, on average. Among the lowest peripheral clonal expansion occurred in 0.1-3.0 mg/kg partial responders. Both CD4+ and CD8+ T cell populations in blood had undergone clonal expansion by week 6 at 0.1 to 3.0 mg/kg.

This CDR3 is built from 14 residues. The ends were cut back, 0 bases at V and 0 bases at J, with 6 bases in the middle. Per the germline V gene, CDR1 is MNHEY and CDR2 is SVGAGI. Points on this clone: Its antigen is still unknown.

Sequencing used immunoSEQ multiplex PCR; TCRdb keeps in-frame clones, though not all of them. The data show tens of thousands of clones, roughly 79% seen once. The chain couples TRBV6-5 to TRBJ2-7; D might be TRBD2 (5 bases). The material was CD4+ or CD8+ T cells sorted from blood, obtained in a trial of the OX40 agonist ivuxolimab. This receptor was identified in an adult with an advanced solid tumor such as melanoma, head and neck, liver or kidney cancer. CDR3 protein: CASSYSSDSYEQYF. The CDR3 DNA reads as TGTGCCAGCAGTTACTCTAGCGACTCCTACGAGCAGTACTTC.